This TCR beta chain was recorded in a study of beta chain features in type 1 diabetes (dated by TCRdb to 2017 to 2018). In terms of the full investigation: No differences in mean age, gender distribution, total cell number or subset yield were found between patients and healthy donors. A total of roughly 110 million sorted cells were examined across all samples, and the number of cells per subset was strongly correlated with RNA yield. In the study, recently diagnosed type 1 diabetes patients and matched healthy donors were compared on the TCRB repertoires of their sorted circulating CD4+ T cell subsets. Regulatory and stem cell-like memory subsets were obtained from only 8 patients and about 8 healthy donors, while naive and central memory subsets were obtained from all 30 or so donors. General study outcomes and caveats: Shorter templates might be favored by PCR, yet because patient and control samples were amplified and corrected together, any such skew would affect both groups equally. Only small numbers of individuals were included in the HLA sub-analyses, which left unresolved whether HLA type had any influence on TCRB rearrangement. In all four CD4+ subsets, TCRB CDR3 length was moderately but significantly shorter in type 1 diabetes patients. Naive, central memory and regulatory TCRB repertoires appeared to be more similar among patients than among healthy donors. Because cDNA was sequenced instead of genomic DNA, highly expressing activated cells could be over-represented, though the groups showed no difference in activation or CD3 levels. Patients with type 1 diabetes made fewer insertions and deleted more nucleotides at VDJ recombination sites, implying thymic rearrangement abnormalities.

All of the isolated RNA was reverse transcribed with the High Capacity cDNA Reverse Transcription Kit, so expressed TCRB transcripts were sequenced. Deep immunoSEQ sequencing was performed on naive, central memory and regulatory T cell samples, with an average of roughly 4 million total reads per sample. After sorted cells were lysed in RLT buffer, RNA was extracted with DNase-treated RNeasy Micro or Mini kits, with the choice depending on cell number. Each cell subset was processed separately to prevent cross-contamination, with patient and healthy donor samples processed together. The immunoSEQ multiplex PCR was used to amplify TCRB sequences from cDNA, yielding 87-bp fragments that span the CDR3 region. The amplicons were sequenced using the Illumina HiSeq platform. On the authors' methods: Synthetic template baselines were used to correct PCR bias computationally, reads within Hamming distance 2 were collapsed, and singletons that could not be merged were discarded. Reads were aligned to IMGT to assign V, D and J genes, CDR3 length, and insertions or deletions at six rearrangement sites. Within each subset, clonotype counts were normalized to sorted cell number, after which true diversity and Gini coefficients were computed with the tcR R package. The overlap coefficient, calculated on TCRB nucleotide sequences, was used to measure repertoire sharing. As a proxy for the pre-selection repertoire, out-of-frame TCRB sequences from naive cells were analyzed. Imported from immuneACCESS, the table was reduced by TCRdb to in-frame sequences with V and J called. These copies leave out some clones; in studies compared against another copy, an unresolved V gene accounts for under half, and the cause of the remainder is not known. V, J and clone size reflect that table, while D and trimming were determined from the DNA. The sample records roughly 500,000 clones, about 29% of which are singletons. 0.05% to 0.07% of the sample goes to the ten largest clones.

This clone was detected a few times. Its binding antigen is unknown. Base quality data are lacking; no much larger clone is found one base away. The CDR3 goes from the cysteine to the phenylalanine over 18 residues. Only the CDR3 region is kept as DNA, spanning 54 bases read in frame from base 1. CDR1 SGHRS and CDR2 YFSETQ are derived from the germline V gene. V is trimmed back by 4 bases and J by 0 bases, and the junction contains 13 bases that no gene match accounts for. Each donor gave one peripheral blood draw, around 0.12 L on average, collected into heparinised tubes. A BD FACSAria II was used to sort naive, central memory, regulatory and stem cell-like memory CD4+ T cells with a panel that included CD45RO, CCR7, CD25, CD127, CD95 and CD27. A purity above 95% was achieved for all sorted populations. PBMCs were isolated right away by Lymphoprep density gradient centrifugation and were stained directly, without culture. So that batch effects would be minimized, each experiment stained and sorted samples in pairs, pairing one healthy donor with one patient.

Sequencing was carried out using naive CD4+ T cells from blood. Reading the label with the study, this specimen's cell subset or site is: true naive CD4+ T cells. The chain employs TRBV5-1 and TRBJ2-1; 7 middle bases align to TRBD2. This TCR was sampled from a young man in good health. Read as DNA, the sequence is TGCGCCAGCAGCATAGCCGGGGCTAGCGGTCTCTCCTACAATGAGCAGTTCTTC. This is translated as CASSIAGASGLSYNEQFF. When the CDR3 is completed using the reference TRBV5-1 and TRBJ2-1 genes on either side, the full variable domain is KAGVTQTPRYLIKTRGQQVTLSCSPISGHRSVSWYQQTPGQGLQFLFEYFSETQRNKGNFPGRFSGRQFSNSRSEMNVSTLELGDSALYLCASSIAGASGLSYNEQFFGPGTRLTVL.